Below are 10 T cell receptor beta chains sequenced from a single sample in a study of identical twins. TCRdb reanalysed the 5' RACE reads using MiXCR and keeps one entry per CDR3 protein. Here the sample spans 640,000 or so distinct CDR3 sequences, roughly 6% being singletons. Sequencing was carried out using naive T cells sorted from blood. These receptors originate from a man in his late teens or twenties in good health.

The rearrangement links TRBV7-6 to TRBJ2-3, with 7 positions matching TRBD1. Germline lookup yields CDR1 SGHVS and CDR2 FNYEAQ. V gave up 5 bases and J gave up 6 bases; unmatched junction bases: 8. CDR3 length: 14 residues. CDR3 region: CASSPGSGQDTQYF. CDR3 nucleotide sequence: TGTGCCAGCAGCCCCGGGTCGGGACAGGATACGCAGTATTTT.

This clonotype showed up many times. This rearrangement joins TRBV28 to TRBJ2-7; TRBD1 matches at 7 bases. Germline-derived CDR1 and CDR2 are MDHEN and SYDVKM. The CDR3 loop spans 13 amino acids. J lost 2 bases, V lost 7 bases, and 5 bases had no gene match. The DNA of the CDR3 is TGTGCCAGCACCGGGACAGCCACCTACGAGCAGTACGTC. As protein: CASTGTATYEQYV.

Only a few counts were recorded for this clonotype. This chain joins TRBV20-1 and TRBJ2-2, with 7 bases matching TRBD2. The V gene's germline CDR1 is DFQATT and CDR2 SNEGSKA (reference sequence). The CDR3 covers 14 residues. V lost 3 bases, J lost 3 bases, and 4 bases stayed unmatched. CDR3 amino acids: CSARPSGYTGELFF. As DNA, the CDR3 is TGCAGTGCTAGGCCTAGCGGTTACACCGGGGAGCTGTTTTTT.

This clonotype was observed at least ten times. The rearrangement joins TRBV12-3 or TRBV12-4 to TRBJ2-3, with D hard to call. The CDR3 is made up of 14 amino acids. V dropped 5 bases and J dropped 1 base, with 10 bases sitting between them. CDR3 sequence (DNA): TGTGCCAGCAGTCCCGGGTCAGGCACAGATACGCAGTATTTT. Protein: CASSPGSGTDTQYF.

This clonotype was seen many times. The V and J genes are TRBV6-5 and TRBJ2-3; 10 bases match TRBD1. Unmatched junction bases numbered 7, after V lost 4 bases and J lost 0 bases. The V gene's germline CDR1 is MNHEY and CDR2 SVGAGI. The CDR3 totals 17 residues. The CDR3 DNA reads as TGTGCCAGCAGTTCCAGTGACAGGGGGCTTAGCACAGATACGCAGTATTTT. It translates to CASSSSDRGLSTDTQYF.

This clonotype was observed many times. This chain connects TRBV5-4 to TRBJ2-4; no definite D call. CDR3 size: 12 residues. V was pared by 2 bases and J by 3 bases, with 3 bases between. Germline V gene data show CDR1 as SGHNT and CDR2 as YYREEE (reference sequence). The CDR3 sequence is CASSFDKNIQYF. The CDR3 DNA sequence: TGTGCCAGCAGCTTCGACAAAAACATTCAGTACTTC. Full variable domain (remainder filled in from reference TRBV5-4 and TRBJ2-4): ETGVTQSPTHLIKTRGQQVTLRCSSQSGHNTVSWYQQALGQGPQFIFQYYREEENGRGNFPPRFSGLQFPNYSSELNVNALELDDSALYLCASSFDKNIQYFGAGTRLSVL.

The chain links TRBV5-6 to TRBJ2-7; 7 bases line up with TRBD1. The CDR3 extends over 16 amino acids. The trim removed 4 bases at V and 4 bases at J, leaving 14 bases unmatched. Germline V CDR1 and CDR2: SGHDT, YYEEEE. The CDR3 loop reads CASSATGPILAYEQYF. Here the CDR3 DNA reads TGTGCCAGCAGCGCGACAGGGCCCATCCTCGCTTACGAGCAGTACTTC.

The sample holds a few counts of this clonotype. This sequence joins TRBV6-5 and TRBJ2-2, with a tentative D call TRBD2 (6 bases). CDR3 length: 15 residues. CDR1 and CDR2 from the germline V gene are MNHEY and SVGAGI. V gave up 2 bases and J gave up 6 bases, with 13 bases separating them. For the CDR3, the DNA is TGTGCCAGCAGTTACATCATCGGGGGAGCCGGGGAGCTGTTTTTT. It yields the protein CASSYIIGGAGELFF.

In this sample, this clonotype turned up a few times. The CDR3 reads CASSGRDTFTEAFF. As DNA, the CDR3 is TGTGCCAGCAGCGGGCGGGACACCTTCACTGAAGCTTTCTTT. The gene calls are TRBV9 and TRBJ1-1; D is possibly TRBD1 (6 bases). The CDR3 runs to 14 residues. Deletions cut 3 bases from V and 4 bases from J, with 13 bases between. Germline V gene sequence: CDR1 SGDLS, CDR2 YYNGEE.

This clonotype was seen only a few times. The V and J genes are TRBV12-3 or TRBV12-4 and TRBJ1-2, with D hard to call. This CDR3 region has 11 residues. CDR3 residues: CATGANYGYTF. The CDR3 DNA reads TGTGCTACGGGAGCTAACTATGGCTACACCTTC.